These 19 T cell receptor beta chains originate from one sample sequenced in a study of blood T cell repertoires in COVID-19. The data were produced by immunoSEQ multiplex PCR, yet TCRdb's version contains in-frame clones alone and is incomplete. The data show around 60,000 clones, 70% to 90% seen once. Sequenced material: peripheral blood. The receptors come from a man aged 65-85 years with acute or convalescent COVID-19.

This chain uses TRBV7-9 with TRBJ1-1; D gene unclear. The CDR3 covers 16 residues. V shed 5 bases and J shed 1 base, with 17 bases lying between them. In germline, CDR1 is SEHNR, CDR2 FQNEAQ (reference sequence). CDR3 sequence reads: CASSKITRTANTEAFF. In nucleotides, the CDR3 is TGTGCCAGCAGCAAGATAACTAGAACAGCGAACACTGAAGCTTTCTTT.

This rearrangement joins TRBV7-3 to TRBJ1-5, with TRBD1 matching 7 bases. The CDR3 consists of 13 residues. After removal of 5 bases from V and 7 bases from J, the junction contained 5 bases not matched to a gene. Germline CDR1 and CDR2: SGHTA and FQGTGA. CDR3 DNA: TGTGCCAGCAGCCCTGACAGGGCCCAGCCCCAGCATTTT. Its protein is CASSPDRAQPQHF. Full variable domain (rest looked up from reference TRBV7-3 and TRBJ1-5): GAGVSQTPSNKVTEKGKYVELRCDPISGHTALYWYRQSLGQGPEFLIYFQGTGAADDSGLPNDRFFAVRPEGSVSTLKIQRTERGDSAVYLCASSPDRAQPQHFGDGTRLSIL.

This clone was recorded once. The rearrangement links TRBV11-2 to TRBJ2-3; TRBD1 agrees at 12 bases. Germline V gene lookup returns CDR1 SGHAT and CDR2 FQNNGV. There are 15 residues in the CDR3. V lost 4 bases and J lost 4; bases outside the gene matches: 3. CDR3 loop: CASSSGTGGSDTQYF. CDR3 nucleotide sequence: TGTGCCAGCAGCTCAGGGACAGGGGGCTCAGATACGCAGTATTTT.

The CDR3 reads CASRRSGTNEKLFF. The CDR3 DNA follows: TGTGCCAGCAGACGATCAGGGACTAATGAAAAACTGTTTTTT. The chain employs TRBV6-5 and TRBJ1-4; perhaps TRBD1 as D (5 bases). Germline V lookup: CDR1 MNHEY, CDR2 SVGAGI. CDR3 length: 14 residues. V lost 6 bases, J lost 2 bases, and 10 bases lay in between.

Only a few counts were recorded for this clone. The chain couples TRBV18 to TRBJ1-2; TRBD1 matches at 7 bases. The CDR3 has 12 residues. V lost 6 bases and J lost 6; bases outside the gene matches: 4. Germline V lookup: CDR1 KGHSH, CDR2 LQKENI. CDR3 sequence: CASSRTGHGYTF. The CDR3 nucleotides read TGTGCCAGCTCGCGGACAGGTCATGGCTACACCTTC.

This chain uses TRBV27 with TRBJ1-2; 7 bases agree with TRBD1. CDR1 is MNHEY and CDR2 is SMNVEV in the germline V gene (reference sequence). The CDR3 runs to 15 residues. The V segment lost 2 bases and the J segment 4 bases; nucleotides outside the gene matches: 7. In DNA form, the CDR3 reads TGTGCCAGCAGTTTAGGAGAGGGGGCAGGCTATGGCTACACCTTC. It encodes CASSLGEGAGYGYTF.

The V and J genes are TRBV27 and TRBJ1-1; 8 bases agree with TRBD1. V lost 7 bases to trimming and J lost 1 base; unmatched junction nucleotides: 14. Germline CDR1 MNHEY, CDR2 SMNVEV (reference sequence). This CDR3 is built from 17 residues. CDR3: CASKKGPPGQENTEAFF. The DNA for the CDR3 is TGTGCCAGCAAAAAAGGCCCCCCGGGACAGGAGAACACTGAAGCTTTCTTT.

This clone showed up just a few times. The chain has TRBV18 and TRBJ1-1; D call uncertain. The germline CDR1 and CDR2 sequences are KGHSH and LQKENI. CDR3 length: 13 amino acids. Between the trimmed V and J ends, which lost 1 base and 5 bases, there was a span of 8 bases. CDR3: CASSPLGGTEAFF. For the CDR3, the DNA is TGTGCCAGCTCACCACTGGGAGGAACTGAAGCTTTCTTT.

This clone has a single count. The chain couples TRBV14 to TRBJ2-7; 8 nucleotides agree with TRBD1. The V and J ends lost 4 bases and 7 bases, in that order; junction bases with no gene match: 15. Germline CDR1 and CDR2: SGHDN and FVKESK. This CDR3 has 16 residues. The CDR3 coding sequence is TGTGCCAGCAGCCGTAGCCGGGACAGGATTGCCTTGGAGCAGTACTTC. This translates into CASSRSRDRIALEQYF.

This clone was counted a single time. The rearrangement uses TRBV7-3 and TRBJ2-3; 7 bases line up with TRBD2. The V gene end was trimmed by 2 bases and the J gene end by 5 bases; junction bases not matched to a gene: 4. The CDR3 has 14 amino acids. In germline, CDR1 is SGHTA, CDR2 FQGTGA. CDR3 amino acids: CASSLLGGEDTQYF. The CDR3 bases are TGTGCCAGCAGCTTACTTGGGGGGGAAGATACGCAGTATTTT.

This chain links TRBV11-2 with TRBJ2-7; D remains ambiguous. The germline CDR1 and CDR2 sequences are SGHAT and FQNNGV. The CDR3 length is 13 residues. Between the trimmed V and J ends, which lost 5 bases and 4 bases, there was a span of 12 bases. CDR3 nucleotide sequence: TGTGCCAGCAGCCCCCCCTATACTTACGAGCAGTACTTC. Translation gives CASSPPYTYEQYF.

This clone was seen a handful of times. The rearrangement links TRBV18 to TRBJ2-3; 13 bases match TRBD2. The CDR3 runs to 19 residues. Trimming removed 3 bases from V and 1 base from J; junction bases left unmatched: 10. Looked up from germline, CDR1 is KGHSH and CDR2 is LQKENI. The CDR3 DNA reads as TGTGCCAGCTCACCGGGACTAGCGGGGTACCTTATCGGCACAGATACGCAGTATTTT. Its protein is CASSPGLAGYLIGTDTQYF.

This chain connects TRBV13 to TRBJ1-2; perhaps TRBD1 as D (5 bases). Trimming took 1 base from V and 7 from J, leaving 13 bases between them. Germline V gene data show CDR1 as PRHDT and CDR2 as FYEKMQ (reference sequence). The CDR3 sequence is 14 residues long. DNA of the CDR3: TGTGCCAGCAGCTTAGACGGGGGAGTGGGTGGCTACACCTTC. Translation gives CASSLDGGVGGYTF.

This rearrangement joins TRBV6-1 to TRBJ1-3; D is ambiguous. This CDR3 region has 17 residues. Germline V gene lookup returns CDR1 MNHNS and CDR2 SASEGT. Trimming left V 2 bases short and J 0 bases short, with 14 bases between. The CDR3 coding sequence is TGTGCCAGCAGTGAAAAAAGGCATGCGGCCTCTGGAAACACCATATATTTT. Protein: CASSEKRHAASGNTIYF.

The genes are TRBV10-2 and TRBJ1-3; tentatively, D is TRBD1 (5 bases). Germline V gene sequence: CDR1 WSHSY, CDR2 SAAADI. There are 13 residues in the CDR3. V was cut by 11 bases and J by 3 bases, with 14 bases left in between. CDR3 in DNA: TGCGCCGGAGCAGGGAAGGATGGAAACACCATATATTTT. It translates to CAGAGKDGNTIYF.

The rearrangement links TRBV27 to TRBJ2-1; 7 nucleotides line up with TRBD1. Germline-derived CDR1 and CDR2 are MNHEY and SMNVEV (reference sequence). This CDR3 is built from 14 residues. V was pared by 6 bases and J by 10 bases, with 12 bases of the junction left unmatched. CDR3 nucleotide sequence: TGTGCCAGCAGACAAGGGGGCTCCCCCAGGGAGCAGTTCTTC. Residues: CASRQGGSPREQFF.

This chain uses TRBV5-1 with TRBJ2-7; D is possibly TRBD2 (6 bases). CDR3 length: 14 residues. Trimming shortened V by 6 bases and J by 5 bases, and 18 bases separated the two germline ends. CDR1 and CDR2 from the germline V gene are SGHRS and YFSETQ. The CDR3 sequence: CASTSGVGLHEQYF. The CDR3 region has the DNA TGCGCCAGCACCTCTGGGGTGGGACTCCACGAGCAGTACTTC.

This rearrangement joins TRBV18 to TRBJ2-2; D is perhaps TRBD2 (7 bases). This CDR3 is built from 18 residues. The V gene lost 3 bases and the J gene lost 1 base, with 18 bases spanning the gap. Germline V gene data show CDR1 as KGHSH and CDR2 as LQKENI. The CDR3 nucleotides read TGTGCCAGCTCACCTGGGGGGGCGACTTTCTTGAACACCGGGGAGCTGTTTTTT. This gives the protein CASSPGGATFLNTGELFF.

This chain joins TRBV28 and TRBJ2-1; no definite D call. This CDR3 has 12 residues. The germline V gene has CDR1 MDHEN and CDR2 SYDVKM. V lost 6 bases, J lost 6 bases, and 9 bases lay in between. The CDR3 DNA reads as TGTGCCAGCAGCCCCTCCCGCAATGAGCAGTTCTTC. Its translation: CASSPSRNEQFF.